What follows describes a single T cell receptor (beta chain). Germline CDR1 LGHDT, CDR2 YNNKEL (reference sequence). The CDR3 consists of 14 residues. Between the trimmed V and J ends, which lost 2 bases and 1 base, there was a span of 8 bases. These data come from a study of blood T cell repertoires in COVID-19. Study-level background: COVID-19 samples collected from the United States, Italy and Spain covered acute and convalescent phases.

Assay: immunoSEQ multiplex PCR; the TCRdb copy retains only in-frame clones and omits some. The data show about 170,000 clones, around 85% seen once. One Seattle source followed patients from active infection through their disease course. V and J are TRBV3-1 (or the pseudogene TRBV3-2) and TRBJ1-1; D may be TRBD1 (6 bases). Sequenced input: peripheral blood. The sequence was collected from an elderly woman with COVID-19, enrolled during active disease. The CDR3 nucleotides read TGTGCCAGCAGCCAATCGACAGGGAACACTGAAGCTTTCTTT. Translation: CASSQSTGNTEAFF.